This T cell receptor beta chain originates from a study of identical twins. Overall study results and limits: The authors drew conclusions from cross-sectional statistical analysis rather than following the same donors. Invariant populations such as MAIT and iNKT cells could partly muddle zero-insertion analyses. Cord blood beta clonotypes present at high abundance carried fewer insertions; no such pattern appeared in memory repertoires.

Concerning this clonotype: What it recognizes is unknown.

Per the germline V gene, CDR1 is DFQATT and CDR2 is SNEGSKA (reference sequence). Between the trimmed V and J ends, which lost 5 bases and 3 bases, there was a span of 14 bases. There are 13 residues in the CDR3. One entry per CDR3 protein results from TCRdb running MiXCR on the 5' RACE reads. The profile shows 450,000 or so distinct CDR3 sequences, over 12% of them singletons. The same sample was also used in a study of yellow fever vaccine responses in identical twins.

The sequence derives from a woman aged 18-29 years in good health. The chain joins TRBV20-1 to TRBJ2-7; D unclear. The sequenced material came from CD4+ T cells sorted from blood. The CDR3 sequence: CSAEVGRVYEQYF. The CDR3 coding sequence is TGCAGTGCTGAGGTAGGGCGCGTCTACGAGCAGTACTTC.